This entry lists 6 T cell receptor beta chains sequenced from one sample in a study of shared clonotypes between healthy human individuals. TCRdb keeps only in-frame clones here, not all; method: immunoSEQ multiplex PCR. The sample lists about 2.3 million clones, 93% occurring once. Input material: naive CD4+ T cells from PBMCs. Subset defined: CD45RA+ positively selected. These TCRs come from a young man in good health. Some clones in this sample may be carry-over from other donors' samples.

The chain employs TRBV29-1 and TRBJ2-1, with D possibly matching TRBD2 (6 bases). Germline CDR1 is SQVTM and CDR2 is ANQGSEA. V was shortened by 2 bases and J by 1 base, with 12 bases between the two germline ends. The CDR3 contains 15 residues. CDR3 region: CSVETWLASYNEQFF. Here the CDR3 DNA reads TGCAGCGTTGAAACTTGGCTAGCGTCCTACAATGAGCAGTTCTTC.

J is TRBJ1-3 and V is TRBV2, with D unresolved. Looked up from germline, CDR1 is SNHLY and CDR2 is FYNNEI. V gave up 4 bases and J gave up 0 bases, with 10 bases separating them. The CDR3 is 15 residues long. The CDR3 coding sequence is TGTGCCAGCAGTGCTGACGGCAACTCTGGAAACACCATATATTTT. Translation: CASSADGNSGNTIYF.

V gene TRBV7-9 combines with J gene TRBJ2-5; no reliable D call. Germline CDR1 is SEHNR and CDR2 is FQNEAQ (reference sequence). This CDR3 has 14 amino acids. V was clipped by 4 bases and J by 5 bases, with 14 bases between them. The CDR3, as DNA: TGTGCCAGCAGCTCGTACTCCGGGCAGGAGACCCAGTACTTC. It yields the protein CASSSYSGQETQYF.

This chain joins TRBV5-8 and TRBJ1-2; no firm D call. Germline loops: CDR1 SGHTS, CDR2 YDEGEE. V was shortened by 8 bases and J by 0 bases, with 26 bases between the two germline ends. The CDR3 loop spans 18 amino acids. CDR3 DNA: TGTGCCAGTCGGCGGTCCCGCCTACTCACTCTAGCTAACTATGGCTACACCTTC. It is translated as CASRRSRLLTLANYGYTF.

The chain uses TRBV4-3 and TRBJ2-3; D is unclear. Looked up from germline, CDR1 is LGHNA and CDR2 is YSLEER. The length of the CDR3 is 13 residues. V lost 0 bases and J 4 bases, leaving 5 bases between the germline ends. As DNA, the CDR3 is TGCGCCAGCAGCCAAGAGGTCCCAGATACGCAGTATTTT. Translated: CASSQEVPDTQYF.

The V call is TRBV4-1, the J call TRBJ1-2; D not resolved. This CDR3 comprises 12 residues. V dropped 1 base and J dropped 6 bases, with 6 bases sitting between them. The germline V gene has CDR1 MGHRA and CDR2 YSYEKL. The CDR3 sequence: CASSQANHGYTF. The CDR3 bases are TGCGCCAGCAGCCAAGCGAACCATGGCTACACCTTC.